These 10 T cell receptor beta chains were sequenced from one sample in a study of T cell repertoires in cytomegalovirus infection. No antigens are known for them. One entry per CDR3 protein results from TCRdb running MiXCR on the reads. The sample lists just under 500,000 distinct CDR3 sequences, more than 30% seen once, with roughly 16% in the top ten. Sequences were derived from cultured PBMCs, sampled from culture after CMV antigen stimulation. The source of these receptors is a human donor in good health (CMV status not recorded). Some clones in this sample may be carry-over from other donors' samples.

This chain links TRBV14 with TRBJ2-1; D unresolved. Between the trimmed V and J ends, which lost 1 base and 11 bases, there was a span of 12 bases. The V gene's germline CDR1 is SGHDN and CDR2 FVKESK. The CDR3 extends over 13 amino acids. CDR3 coding DNA: TGTGCCAGCAGCCAAGGGGAACGGGCCAAGCAGTTCTTC. Translation: CASSQGERAKQFF.

This clonotype has ten or more counts. The rearrangement joins TRBV7-8 to TRBJ2-3; D is perhaps TRBD1 (5 bases). The CDR3 has 17 residues. V gave up 6 bases and J gave up 0 bases, with 19 bases separating them. From germline, CDR1 is SGHVS and CDR2 FQNEAQ. This CDR3 reads CASRPGRARLSTDTQYF. CDR3 in DNA: TGTGCCAGCAGACCCGGCAGGGCACGTCTTAGCACAGATACGCAGTATTTT. Based on the CDR3 plus reference TRBV7-8 and TRBJ2-3, the full variable domain is GAGVSQSPRYKVAKRGQDVALRCDPISGHVSLFWYQQALGQGPEFLTYFQNEAQLDKSGLPSDRFFAERPEGSVSTLKIQRTQQEDSAVYLCASRPGRARLSTDTQYFGPGTRLTVL.

This sequence joins TRBV7-9 and TRBJ2-3; tentatively, D is TRBD2 (6 bases). Trimming removed 7 bases at V and 1 base at J, with 12 bases between. The V gene's germline CDR1 is SEHNR and CDR2 FQNEAQ (reference sequence). This CDR3 spans 14 amino acids. The CDR3 DNA sequence: TGTGCCAGCACCTTTCCGGGAGGCACAGATACGCAGTATTTT. This sequence encodes CASTFPGGTDTQYF.

This clonotype was counted only a few times. This chain uses TRBV6-1 with TRBJ1-5, with D possibly TRBD1 on 6 matching bases. Germline CDR1 MNHNS, CDR2 SASEGT. There are 17 residues in the CDR3. Trimming left V 7 bases short and J 3 bases short, with 22 bases between. The CDR3 region has the DNA TGTGCCAGCAAACCCAACGTCGGGGGGGCAGCCAATCAGCCCCAGCATTTT. Its translation is CASKPNVGGAANQPQHF.

The chain couples TRBV29-1 to TRBJ2-1, with 7 bases aligning to TRBD2. V shed 7 bases, J shed 5 bases, and the junction held 14 bases outside the gene matches. CDR1 is SQVTM and CDR2 is ANQGSEA in the germline V gene. The CDR3 consists of 15 residues. Written as DNA, the CDR3 is TGCAGCGCCGGCGCCGTGAGGCGGGAGAACAATGAGCAGTTCTTC. Encoded protein: CSAGAVRRENNEQFF.

The V and J genes are TRBV7-9 and TRBJ2-1, with D possibly being TRBD1 (6 bases). Trimming pared 2 bases from V and 6 bases from J, leaving 17 bases between. Germline CDR1 SEHNR, CDR2 FQNEAQ (reference sequence). This CDR3 has 16 residues. CDR3 sequence (DNA): TGTGCCAGCAGCTTACAATCAGGGACATGGGTCAATGAGCAGTTCTTC. It yields the protein CASSLQSGTWVNEQFF.

This clonotype was detected only a few times. This chain links TRBV6-1 with TRBJ2-2, with TRBD1 as a possible D gene (5 bases). V was cut by 5 bases and J by 2 bases, with 24 bases left in between. Germline V gives CDR1 MNHNS, CDR2 SASEGT. This CDR3 spans 19 amino acids. CDR3 coding DNA: TGTGCCAGCAGTTATTTCCTTGGGGCAGGACGTGCAAACACCGGGGAGCTGTTTTTT. Its translation: CASSYFLGAGRANTGELFF.

V usage is TRBV20-1 and J usage is TRBJ2-7; 8 nucleotides match TRBD1. CDR3 length: 15 residues. From germline, CDR1 is DFQATT and CDR2 SNEGSKA (reference sequence). V lost 3 bases, J lost 1 base, and 8 bases stayed unmatched. The CDR3 nucleotides are TGCAGTGCTAGGGACCCGGGACAGGTGTCCTACGAGCAGTACTTC. Translating gives CSARDPGQVSYEQYF.

The DNA of the CDR3 is TGTGCCAGCAGCTTGCCGGATCAGCCCCAGCATTTT. Amino acid sequence: CASSLPDQPQHF. The chain combines TRBV5-6 with TRBJ1-5, with D hard to call. Trimming took 1 base from V and 5 from J, leaving 4 bases between them. CDR1 is SGHDT, CDR2 YYEEEE, per germline. The CDR3 extends over 12 amino acids. The variable domain in full, with the rest retrieved from reference TRBV5-6 and TRBJ1-5, is DAGVTQSPTHLIKTRGQQVTLRCSPKSGHDTVSWYQQALGQGPQFIFQYYEEEERQRGNFPDRFSGHQFPNYSSELNVNALLLGDSALYLCASSLPDQPQHFGDGTRLSIL.

The chain uses TRBV7-2 and TRBJ2-7, with TRBD1 matching over 8 bases. With 1 base clipped from V and 5 bases from J, the junction kept 10 bases outside the gene matches. CDR1 SGHTA and CDR2 FQGNSA come from the germline V gene. The CDR3 consists of 16 residues. The CDR3 reads CASSLGGQGLPHEQYF. The CDR3 coding sequence is TGTGCCAGCAGCTTAGGTGGACAGGGTTTGCCCCACGAGCAGTACTTC.